This is a list of T cell receptor beta chains from one sample in a study of shared clonotypes between healthy human individuals. Produced via immunoSEQ multiplex PCR; TCRdb's table is partial and in-frame only. Here the sample spans approximately 980,000 clones, approximately 80% being singletons. The specimen sequenced was memory CD4+ T cells sorted from blood. The origin of the receptors is a man between 18 and 29 years old in good health. Both conserved end residues are part of each CDR3. D genes are given only for firm matches. Clone sizes are given selectively: once, few, many, or a class where the clone is expanded.

D gene,CDR3 length,V gene,clone size,J gene,CDR3 protein,CDR3 DNA
NA,13,TRBV19,many,TRBJ1-1,CASSPTGNTEAFF,TGTGCCAGTAGCCCTACAGGGAACACTGAAGCTTTCTTT
NA,13,TRBV6-5,NA,TRBJ2-4,CASSRTVKNIQYF,TGTGCCAGCAGTCGGACAGTTAAAAACATTCAGTACTTC
TRBD1,14,TRBV5-1,NA,TRBJ2-7,CASRPGTGSYEQYF,TGCGCCAGTCGACCGGGGACAGGCTCCTACGAGCAGTACTTC
TRBD1,15,TRBV27,few,TRBJ2-7,CASSPSGTASYEQYF,TGTGCCAGCAGTCCATCCGGGACAGCCTCCTACGAGCAGTACTTC
NA,15,TRBV21-1,NA,TRBJ2-7,CARSLTQGVPYEQYF,TGTGCCAGGAGTCTGACTCAGGGGGTCCCCTACGAGCAGTACTTC
NA,11,TRBV25-1,NA,TRBJ2-7,CASSRVDEQYF,TGTGCCAGCAGTAGGGTGGACGAGCAGTACTTC
NA,13,TRBV30,once,TRBJ1-5,CAWSLAEGQPQHF,TGTGCCTGGAGTTTAGCTGAAGGTCAGCCCCAGCATTTT
NA,11,TRBV2,once,TRBJ1-1,CASVIALEAFF,TGTGCCAGCGTCATTGCTCTCGAAGCTTTCTTT
NA,13,TRBV29-1,once,TRBJ2-3,CSVRRTSTDTQYF,TGCAGCGTTAGGCGTACTAGCACAGATACGCAGTATTTT
NA,15,TRBV10-3,NA,TRBJ2-6,CAISPQASGANVLTF,TGTGCCATCAGTCCCCAGGCGAGCGGGGCCAACGTCCTGACTTTC
TRBD1,14,TRBV28,NA,TRBJ1-2,CASSHRTGPYGYTF,TGTGCCAGCAGTCACCGGACAGGGCCCTATGGCTACACCTTC